This TCR beta chain was documented in a study of shared clonotypes between healthy human individuals. Study details: With ages of 18 to 49, the donors were a couple of women and a few men. Each donor had three CD4 naive, three CD4 memory, two CD8 naive and one CD8 memory plate. Findings and caveats of the study: The study's rarefaction showed incomplete sorted-subset sequencing despite large depth.

Notes on this clone: Its cognate antigen is unknown.

Terminally differentiated effector memory CD45RA+ cells were excluded from the naive CD8 cells, which were CD45RO-negative and positively selected for CCR7. Original methodology: With immunoSEQ giving junction-only sequences and no quality scores, filtering differed. Some clones are missing from TCRdb's copy, which holds only in-frame ones; the method was immunoSEQ multiplex PCR. V and J calls and clone size are given by that table; D and trimming were obtained from the DNA. The table lists roughly 1,800,000 clones, about 95% of them singletons. Sample: naive CD8+ T cells sorted from blood. This TCR came from a man between 18 and 29 years old in good health.

DNA for the CDR3: TGTGCCAGCAGTTATGGACAGTACTACGAGCAGTACTTC. Amino acid sequence: CASSYGQYYEQYF. This chain links TRBV6-1 with TRBJ2-7; tentatively, D is TRBD1 (6 bases). V lost 5 bases and J lost 3, with 11 bases in between. The length of the CDR3 is 13 residues. CDR1 and CDR2 from the germline V gene are MNHNS and SASEGT.